What follows are 8 T cell receptor beta chains derived from one specimen sequenced in a study of OX40 agonist ivuxolimab in advanced cancers. Sequenced by immunoSEQ multiplex PCR; TCRdb stores in-frame clones only, minus some. The sample records 60,000 or so clones, approximately 80% being singletons. Sequenced here: CD4+ or CD8+ T cells sorted from blood, sampled in a trial of the OX40 agonist ivuxolimab. Receptors were obtained from an adult with an advanced solid tumor such as melanoma, head and neck, liver or kidney cancer.

This clone was recorded a few times. The chain recombines TRBV2 with TRBJ1-5; no definite D call. The germline V gene encodes CDR1 SNHLY and CDR2 FYNNEI. V was pared by 2 bases and J by 4 bases, with 12 bases between. CDR3 size: 15 residues. CDR3: CASSESYGRNQPQHF. As DNA, the CDR3 is TGTGCCAGCAGTGAATCTTATGGGAGGAATCAGCCCCAGCATTTT.

The chain is built from TRBV2 and TRBJ1-3; a weak D match, TRBD1 (6 bases). V was clipped by 4 bases and J by 3 bases, with 13 bases between them. Germline CDR1 is SNHLY and CDR2 is FYNNEI. The CDR3 runs 15 residues. In DNA form, the CDR3 reads TGTGCCAGCAGTGCTACAGGGCTAGGTGGAAACACCATATATTTT. It yields the protein CASSATGLGGNTIYF.

The chain uses TRBV28 and TRBJ1-1; unclear D gene. This CDR3 has 11 residues. CDR1 and CDR2 from the germline V gene are MDHEN and SYDVKM. V was clipped by 4 bases and J by 11 bases, with 11 bases between them. DNA for the CDR3: TGTGCCAGCAGTTACCGTGGCTCCGCTTTCTTT. It translates to CASSYRGSAFF.

The chain joins TRBV5-6 to TRBJ2-2, with TRBD2 matching 8 bases. After removal of 4 bases from V and 4 bases from J, the junction contained 6 bases not matched to a gene. CDR3 length: 15 amino acids. Germline loops: CDR1 SGHDT, CDR2 YYEEEE. The CDR3: CASSITSGGTGELFF. The CDR3 nucleotides read TGTGCCAGCAGCATCACAAGCGGGGGCACCGGGGAGCTGTTTTTT.

DNA of the CDR3: TGTGCCAGCAGTGAGAATCGTCGGGAGAACACTGAAGCTTTCTTT. Translated: CASSENRRENTEAFF. The chain combines TRBV6-1 with TRBJ1-1, with unresolved D. V was clipped by 3 bases and J by 1 base, with 12 bases between them. CDR3 length: 15 amino acids. In germline, CDR1 is MNHNS, CDR2 SASEGT.

This chain joins TRBV28 and TRBJ2-7; maybe TRBD1 (8 bases). The CDR3 contains 16 residues. Per the germline V gene, CDR1 is MDHEN and CDR2 is SYDVKM. The V end lost 5 bases, the J end lost 2 bases, and 19 bases lay between the germline ends. The CDR3 reads CASSLGQGGATYEQYF. CDR3 DNA: TGTGCCAGCAGTCTCGGACAGGGAGGGGCCACCTACGAGCAGTACTTC.

The chain joins TRBV4-3 to TRBJ1-2; D uncertain. The CDR3 totals 14 residues. The germline V and J ends were trimmed by 1 base and 0 bases, with 6 bases remaining between them. CDR1 is LGHNA and CDR2 is YSLEER in the germline V gene. The CDR3 loop is CASSQGIANYGYTF. In DNA, the CDR3 is TGCGCCAGCAGCCAAGGGATTGCTAACTATGGCTACACCTTC.

The chain combines TRBV15 with TRBJ1-6; D is uncertain. The CDR3 is 15 amino acids. Germline assignment: CDR1 LNHNV and CDR2 YYDKDF (reference sequence). V lost 0 bases and J lost 7, with 10 bases in between. The CDR3 region has the DNA TGTGCCACCAGCAGAGATCTCACTGGAAATTCACCCCTCCACTTT. Its translation: CATSRDLTGNSPLHF.